Described below is a single T cell receptor (beta chain) sequence and its context. Its antigen remains unknown. A CD45RA-negative memory subset and a CD45RA+ naive subset were separated from the CD4+ cells. The data are from a study of shared clonotypes between healthy human individuals. Findings and limits, study-wide: With a handful of donors compared, about 5.2% of naive CD4 clonotypes were shared. Generally, estimated richness proved larger in naive subsets than it did in memory subsets.

Assay used: immunoSEQ multiplex PCR; TCRdb lists only in-frame clones, some missing. The sample contains some 1,100,000 clones, around 82% of which appear only once. This sequence was found in a man aged 18 to 35 in good health. Some clones in this sample may be carry-over from other donors' samples. Sequencing was performed on memory CD4+ T cells from PBMCs. Subset: CD45RA-negative fraction.

The CDR3 coding sequence is TGTGCCAGCAGCCACTCGCACGCCCGCTACGAGCAGTACTTC. This translates into CASSHSHARYEQYF. This chain joins TRBV7-2 and TRBJ2-7; D remains ambiguous. With 5 bases removed from V and 3 bases from J, the gap between germline ends came to 14 bases. The germline gives CDR1 SGHTA, CDR2 FQGNSA. CDR3 length: 14 amino acids.